The next 3 T cell receptor beta chains were all read from a single sample in a study of cytomegalovirus exposure and HLA in healthy donors (TCRdb year 2017). Libraries were built with the immunoSEQ multiplex PCR assay. For the multiplex PCR, a mixture combining 60 forward primers for TCR Vbeta segments and 13 reverse primers for TCR Jbeta segments was used. Not all clones reach the TCRdb copy of this immuneACCESS table, which keeps in-frame sequences only. Checked studies attribute under half of the gap to unresolved V genes and leave the rest unexplained. This sample lists over 70,000 clones; 80% were detected once. 2% to 2.5% of the sample goes to the ten largest clones. Sample: PBMCs. The receptors were sampled from a man between 18 and 29 years old in good health and CMV-seronegative.

The rearrangement uses TRBV6-6 and TRBJ2-7; 8 nucleotides agree with TRBD1. Trimming at V came to 2 bases and at J to 4 bases, leaving 7 bases not matched to a gene. Germline-derived CDR1 and CDR2 are MNHNY and SVGAGI (reference sequence). The CDR3 length is 15 residues. CDR3 sequence: CASSYPTGGKYEQYF. The DNA for the CDR3 is TGTGCCAGCAGTTACCCCACAGGGGGGAAATACGAGCAGTACTTC.

This clone was seen a single time. DNA for the CDR3: TGTGCCAGCAGCCCCAGCTATGGGGCCTCCTACAATGAGCAGTTCTTC. Translated: CASSPSYGASYNEQFF. This chain uses TRBV14 with TRBJ2-1, with D perhaps matching TRBD1 (5 bases). This CDR3 has 16 amino acids. V dropped 4 bases and J dropped 0 bases, with 13 bases sitting between them. The V gene's germline CDR1 is SGHDN and CDR2 FVKESK.

V usage is TRBV19 and J usage is TRBJ2-7, with D uncertain. V lost 1 base, J lost 0 bases, and 10 bases lay in between. This CDR3 comprises 15 residues. Per the germline V gene, CDR1 is LNHDA and CDR2 is SQIVND (reference sequence). The CDR3 sequence is CASSIGPLSSYEQYF. Here the CDR3 DNA reads TGTGCCAGTAGTATAGGCCCCCTCAGCTCCTACGAGCAGTACTTC.